These 9 T cell receptor beta chains share one sample of origin, sequenced in a study of blood T cell repertoires in COVID-19. Using immunoSEQ multiplex PCR, the repertoire was profiled, and TCRdb retains in-frame clones only, with some absent. The sample records around 200,000 clones, around 88% being singletons. The sample comprised PBMCs or T cells enriched from blood (not recorded which). The receptors were sampled from a middle-aged man with acute COVID-19.

The chain has TRBV23-1 and TRBJ2-1, with D perhaps matching TRBD2 (6 bases). TRBV23-1 is filed as an ORF, its function uncertain. Trimming cost V 3 bases and J 7 bases, with 22 bases left between them. The CDR3 is 17 amino acids. The CDR3 DNA reads TGCGCCAGCAGTCAGGGGGGACGTCCGGGATTAAGGAATGAGCAGTTCTTC. Translated, it gives CASSQGGRPGLRNEQFF.

The V call is TRBV19, the J call TRBJ2-3, with TRBD2 matching 8 bases. Trimming took 6 bases from V and 1 from J; bases not matched to a gene: 0. This CDR3 spans 13 amino acids. Germline CDR1 is LNHDA and CDR2 is SQIVND (reference sequence). CDR3 residues: CASRTSGTDTQYF. DNA of the CDR3: TGTGCCAGTAGGACTAGCGGCACAGATACGCAGTATTTT.

The chain combines TRBV24-1 with TRBJ2-3; possibly TRBD2 for D (5 bases). The germline V gene encodes CDR1 KGHDR and CDR2 SFDVKD. The CDR3 has 13 residues. Trimming removed 8 bases at V and 3 bases at J, with 11 bases between. The CDR3 nucleotides read TGTGCCACCACGGGGTTGAGAACAGATACGCAGTATTTT. Amino acids: CATTGLRTDTQYF.

The chain uses TRBV30 and TRBJ2-7; 11 bases are shared with TRBD2. CDR1 and CDR2 (germline): GTSNPN, SVGIG (reference sequence). The CDR3 runs 14 residues. Losses at the gene ends were 5 bases for V and 4 bases for J; bases not matched to a gene: 7. This chain's CDR3 is CAWEIGLAGYEQYF. The CDR3 nucleotides are TGTGCCTGGGAGATAGGACTAGCGGGTTACGAGCAGTACTTC.

The rearrangement links TRBV7-3 to TRBJ2-1; D is uncertain. This CDR3 comprises 16 residues. V gave up 4 bases and J gave up 1 base, with 14 bases separating them. In germline, CDR1 is SGHTA, CDR2 FQGTGA. The CDR3 loop is CASSSRSSRSYNEQFF. DNA for the CDR3: TGTGCCAGCAGCTCTCGGTCCTCCCGTTCCTACAATGAGCAGTTCTTC. Full variable domain (missing parts from reference TRBV7-3 and TRBJ2-1): GAGVSQTPSNKVTEKGKYVELRCDPISGHTALYWYRQSLGQGPEFLIYFQGTGAADDSGLPNDRFFAVRPEGSVSTLKIQRTERGDSAVYLCASSSRSSRSYNEQFFGPGTRLTVL.

The V and J genes are TRBV9 and TRBJ1-3; 10 nucleotides line up with TRBD1. Germline V gene sequence: CDR1 SGDLS, CDR2 YYNGEE. The CDR3 contains 16 residues. J gave up 4 bases and V 2 bases, and 6 bases lay outside the gene matches. In DNA, the CDR3 is TGTGCCAGCAGCGTGGCTCTGACAGGGGGCGGAAACACCATATATTTT. This sequence encodes CASSVALTGGGNTIYF.

The chain links TRBV19 to TRBJ2-3; 11 bases align to TRBD2. Germline V gene data show CDR1 as LNHDA and CDR2 as SQIVND (reference sequence). The V segment lost 9 bases and the J segment 5 bases; nucleotides outside the gene matches: 19. The length of the CDR3 is 18 residues. In DNA, the CDR3 is TGTGCCAGCAGATGGGGGTTATTTAGCGGGAGGGCTGAAGATACGCAGTATTTT. Amino acids: CASRWGLFSGRAEDTQYF.

The chain joins TRBV2 to TRBJ1-6; D is unresolved. Trimming left V 2 bases short and J 3 bases short, with 8 bases between. This CDR3 spans 15 amino acids. The germline gives CDR1 SNHLY, CDR2 FYNNEI. The DNA of the CDR3 is TGTGCCAGCAGTGAACCCGTTATCTATAATTCACCCCTCCACTTT. Protein product: CASSEPVIYNSPLHF.

This chain joins TRBV19 and TRBJ2-2; the match to TRBD1 covers 7 bases. CDR1 and CDR2 from the germline V gene are LNHDA and SQIVND (reference sequence). This CDR3 is 12 amino acids long. V dropped 1 base and J dropped 11; count of bases not matched to a gene: 1. CDR3 loop: CASSIGTGELFF. The DNA for the CDR3 is TGTGCCAGTAGTATAGGGACAGGCGAGCTGTTTTTT.